This entry features one T cell receptor (beta chain) sequence. This specimen includes other DNA sequences encoding the same CDR3. The sample comes from a study of blood T cell repertoires in COVID-19. V was cut by 2 bases and J by 10 bases, with 6 bases left in between. The CDR3 is made up of 12 amino acids. Germline CDR1 is MNHEY and CDR2 is SVGAGI. Per the study methods: Amplification from reference gene primers served as the basis for estimated nucleated cell counts. Here immunoSEQ multiplex PCR was the method, and the copy in TCRdb shows in-frame clones only, minus some. V, J and clone size derive from that table, while D and trimming were established from the DNA sequence. This sample has under 250,000 clones, with roughly 80% found just once.

The receptor comes from a woman aged 70-85 years with active or convalescent COVID-19. Sequencing was carried out using peripheral blood. V is TRBV6-5 and J is TRBJ1-6, with D possibly TRBD1 on 5 matching bases. Here the CDR3 reads CASSYRGSPLHF. DNA for the CDR3: TGTGCCAGCAGTTACAGGGGATCACCCCTCCACTTT.